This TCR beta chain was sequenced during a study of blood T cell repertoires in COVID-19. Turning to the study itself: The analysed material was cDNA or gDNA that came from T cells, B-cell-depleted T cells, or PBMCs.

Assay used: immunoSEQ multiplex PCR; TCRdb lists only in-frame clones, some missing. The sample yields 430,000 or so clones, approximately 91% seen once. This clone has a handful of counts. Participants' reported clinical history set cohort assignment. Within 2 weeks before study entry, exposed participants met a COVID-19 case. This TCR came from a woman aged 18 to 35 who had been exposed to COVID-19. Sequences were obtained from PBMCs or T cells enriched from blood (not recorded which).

CDR3 nucleotides: TGCGCCAGCAGCCAAGATCCTGCAGCAACTAATGAAAAACTGTTTTTT. Protein product: CASSQDPAATNEKLFF. The chain combines TRBV4-3 with TRBJ1-4, with unresolved D. There are 16 residues in the CDR3. Trimming shortened V by 0 bases and J by 0 bases, and 8 bases separated the two germline ends. CDR1 is LGHNA, CDR2 YSLEER, per germline.